The rows below give T cell receptor beta chains drawn from one sample of a study of blood T cell repertoires in COVID-19. Clones were read by immunoSEQ multiplex PCR, and TCRdb kept only the in-frame ones, dropping some. In the table there are about 190,000 clones, roughly 73% of which are singletons. Sequencing was carried out using peripheral blood. These receptor sequences come from a woman of 80 years or more with active or convalescent COVID-19. The CDR3 runs from the conserved cysteine through the conserved F or W. A D gene is named only where the DNA matches it firmly. Expanded clones are given a class, and other clones once, few, many or no size at all.

- | TRBJ1-3 | TRBV28 | - | CASSLPQISGNTIYF
TRBD2 | TRBJ2-5 | TRBV5-4 | - | CASSLKAGGPQETQYF
TRBD1 | TRBJ1-2 | TRBV3-1/TRBV3-2 | - | CASSQGQVYGYTF
- | TRBJ1-2 | TRBV20-1 | few | CSARDSYGYTF
TRBD1 | TRBJ1-3 | TRBV30 | - | CAWSGIWERTGLYSGNTIYF
TRBD1 | TRBJ2-2 | TRBV24-1 | - | CATQGRLNTGELFF
TRBD1 | TRBJ1-2 | TRBV14 | - | CASSRGRTGGNYGYTF
- | TRBJ1-1 | TRBV12-3/TRBV12-4 | - | CASSYETRGEAFF
TRBD2 | TRBJ2-5 | TRBV5-1 | - | CASSRILAGATLQETQYF
- | TRBJ1-1 | TRBV19 | - | CASSSGVNTEAFF
- | TRBJ2-3 | TRBV5-1 | - | CASSSQGGDTQYF
- | TRBJ1-3 | TRBV28 | - | CASSLIAEGSGNTIYF
- | TRBJ1-1 | TRBV6-5 | - | CASSQHGERTEAFF
TRBD1 | TRBJ1-6 | TRBV27 | - | CASSWTGGGYNSPLHF
- | TRBJ1-4 | TRBV28 | - | CASRGGPGEKLFF
- | TRBJ1-1 | TRBV7-7 | - | CASSFTRGGTEAFF
TRBD1 | TRBJ2-5 | TRBV6-5 | - | CASSYPGTGASKTQYF
- | TRBJ2-6 | TRBV14 | - | CASSQVNTLSGANVLTF
- | TRBJ1-4 | TRBV18 | - | CASSPPSNNEKLFF
TRBD2 | TRBJ2-7 | TRBV4-3 | - | CASSQGASGYEQYF
- | TRBJ2-2 | TRBV28 | few | CASSSAGTANTGELFF
- | TRBJ2-2 | TRBV5-4 | - | CASSFKSDTGELFF
- | TRBJ2-3 | TRBV2 | few | CASSERQASDTQYF
- | TRBJ2-7 | TRBV28 | - | CASTLRSEQYF
TRBD1 | TRBJ1-2 | TRBV30 | - | CAWSGLGGFDGYTF
- | TRBJ2-3 | TRBV7-2 | - | CASSLGNRATDTQYF
- | TRBJ2-1 | TRBV12-3/TRBV12-4 | - | CASGDTVFNEQFF
TRBD1 | TRBJ1-5 | TRBV5-1 | - | CASSSGTGNQPQHF
- | TRBJ2-7 | TRBV10-3 | many | CAISTQGKDSEQYF
- | TRBJ1-5 | TRBV19 | - | CASSISPRAGNQPQHF
TRBD2 | TRBJ2-3 | TRBV28 | - | CASVYSGGAGTDTQYF
TRBD1 | TRBJ2-4 | TRBV2 | - | CASGTGILRASKNIQYF
- | TRBJ2-7 | TRBV28 | - | CASRTDRISYEQYF
- | TRBJ2-2 | TRBV24-1 | - | CATRGGAYTGELFF
- | TRBJ1-2 | TRBV7-9 | - | CASSLGGRQGYTF
- | TRBJ2-1 | TRBV28 | - | CASSVRRELNEQFF
- | TRBJ1-3 | TRBV21-1 | few | CASTHTEGGGRGGNTIYF
TRBD1 | TRBJ2-7 | TRBV19 | - | CASSISRDSSYEQYF
- | TRBJ2-1 | TRBV3-1/TRBV3-2 | - | CASSRTQGAISYNEQFF
TRBD2 | TRBJ2-7 | TRBV19 | few | CASSIALGTSGTYEQYF
- | TRBJ1-2 | TRBV12-2 | - | CASRLPYTTVEDYGYTF
TRBD1 | TRBJ1-6 | TRBV28 | - | CASSLLGTGQNSPLHF
- | TRBJ2-7 | TRBV4-2 | - | CASSHYAGGTYEQYF
- | TRBJ1-2 | TRBV7-9 | few | CASSQRDIHGYTF
- | TRBJ2-7 | TRBV24-1 | - | CATSDLQLPGNRSYEQYF
- | TRBJ1-2 | TRBV4-3 | - | CASSRERGTKAGYTF
- | TRBJ1-2 | TRBV7-2 | - | CASSLFANSVHTF
TRBD1 | TRBJ1-2 | TRBV10-3 | - | CAISAQGAGGYTF
- | TRBJ2-1 | TRBV4-2 | - | CASSQEGSWGSSYNEQFF
- | TRBJ1-6 | TRBV3-1/TRBV3-2 | - | CASRGGSYNSPLHF
TRBD2 | TRBJ2-2 | TRBV5-1 | - | CASSYLAGDTGELFF
- | TRBJ1-6 | TRBV12-3/TRBV12-4 | - | CASTTAVGSPLHF
- | TRBJ2-5 | TRBV2 | - | CASSYSGTQYF
- | TRBJ1-2 | TRBV14 | - | CASSQDFRGRGNGYTF
- | TRBJ1-5 | TRBV28 | - | CASTSTGYSNQPQHF
- | TRBJ2-5 | TRBV5-1 | - | CASSSNAGSETQYF